The 30 T cell receptor beta chains reported below all come from one sample, sequenced in a study of T cells in Graves' hyperthyroidism and ophthalmopathy. RNA transcripts provided the source from which TCR beta CDR3 regions were amplified. Researchers ran a first-round RT-PCR on the TCR CDR3 using the HTBI primer set. TCRdb reprocessed the multiplex PCR reads with MiXCR, giving one entry per CDR3 protein. The sample lists approximately 350,000 distinct CDR3 sequences, 13% to 15% occurring once. Sequencing input: blood. Receptors were obtained from an older woman with Graves' ophthalmopathy.

This clonotype was counted at least ten times. The chain has TRBV7-2 and TRBJ1-1, with D maybe TRBD1 (6 bases). CDR3 size: 14 residues. CDR1 and CDR2 (germline): SGHTA, FQGNSA. The V end lost 7 bases, the J end lost 5 bases, and 17 bases lay between the germline ends. CDR3 coding DNA: TGTGCCAGCACCCCAGGGGTGATTGGGACTGAAGCTTTCTTT. Its translation is CASTPGVIGTEAFF.

The rearrangement uses TRBV5-1 and TRBJ2-7; 9 positions match TRBD1. V was clipped by 5 bases and J by 2 bases; unmatched bases: 8. The length of the CDR3 is 15 residues. Germline V CDR1 and CDR2: SGHRS, YFSETQ. The CDR3 bases are TGCGCCAGCAGTAGGACAGGGGATCGGACCTACGAGCAGTACTTC. This translates into CASSRTGDRTYEQYF.

The chain joins TRBV5-4 to TRBJ2-1, with a tentative D call TRBD2 (6 bases). Germline lookup yields CDR1 SGHNT and CDR2 YYREEE (reference sequence). Deletions cut 4 bases from V and 4 bases from J, with 15 bases between. This CDR3 is 15 amino acids long. CDR3 sequence (DNA): TGTGCCAGCAGCGTGCGAGGAGGGAGTTACAATGAGCAGTTCTTC. Translated, it gives CASSVRGGSYNEQFF.

This clonotype has at least ten counts. The chain recombines TRBV3-1 with TRBJ2-7; no reliable D call. The V gene lost 3 bases and the J gene lost 5 bases, with 11 bases spanning the gap. Germline CDR1 and CDR2: LGHDT and YNNKEL (reference sequence). This CDR3 is built from 13 residues. The CDR3 DNA sequence: TGTGCCAGCAGCCACACCGTGCCTGACGAGCAGTACTTC. Encoded protein: CASSHTVPDEQYF.

In regard to this clonotype: A read error may explain this, as a much larger clone is one base away. The chain employs TRBV6-9 and TRBJ2-1, with D perhaps TRBD1 or TRBD2 (5 bases each). The CDR3 is made up of 15 amino acids. From germline, CDR1 is MNHGY and CDR2 SVAAGI. The CDR3 nucleotides are TGTGCCAGCAGTTCCGGGACGGAGCCCCCCAATCAGCAGTTCTTC. Translation gives CASSSGTEPPNQQFF.

In nucleotides, the CDR3 is TGCGCCAGCAGCTTTGGCGGGACAGGGGGTGAAAAACTGTTTTTT. It translates to CASSFGGTGGEKLFF. This chain joins TRBV5-1 and TRBJ1-4, with 11 bases identical to TRBD1. The V gene end was trimmed by 2 bases and the J gene end by 7 bases; junction bases not matched to a gene: 4. The CDR3 loop spans 15 amino acids. Per the germline V gene, CDR1 is SGHRS and CDR2 is YFSETQ.

This clonotype has only one observation. This clone may be a read error of a much larger clone one base away. The chain recombines TRBV13 with TRBJ2-1, with D perhaps given as TRBD1 or TRBD2 (6 bases each). CDR3 length: 17 residues. From germline, CDR1 is PRHDT and CDR2 FYEKMQ (reference sequence). CDR3 in amino acids: CASSLGQGRGSCNEQFF. The CDR3 region has the DNA TGTGCCAGCAGCTTAGGCCAGGGGCGGGGTTCCTGCAATGAGCAGTTCTTC.

The chain employs TRBV6-1 and TRBJ2-4; TRBD1 is a possible D gene (6 bases). CDR3 length equals 15 residues. Germline V gene sequence: CDR1 MNHNS, CDR2 SASEGT. Trimming stripped 6 bases from V and 0 bases from J, with 12 bases between. The CDR3 protein is CASSRGQLAKNIQYF. DNA for the CDR3: TGTGCCAGCAGCCGTGGACAGCTAGCCAAAAACATTCAGTACTTC.

The sample holds a few counts of this clonotype. The V call is TRBV6-5, the J call TRBJ2-1, with D unclear. The germline CDR1 and CDR2 sequences are MNHEY and SVGAGI. This CDR3 has 16 residues. V was shortened by 2 bases and J by 0 bases, with 11 bases between the two germline ends. The CDR3 region is CASSYSLPSSYNEQFF. The DNA for the CDR3 is TGTGCCAGCAGTTACAGTCTCCCCAGCTCCTACAATGAGCAGTTCTTC.

The gene calls are TRBV20-1 and TRBJ2-2; 16 nucleotides match TRBD2. This CDR3 comprises 17 residues. The germline gives CDR1 DFQATT, CDR2 SNEGSKA (reference sequence). J was trimmed by 3 bases and V by 3 bases; bases with no gene match: 4. The CDR3, as DNA: TGCAGTGCTAGTGGGACTAGCGGGAGGGCTTACACCGGGGAGCTGTTTTTT. Its translation is CSASGTSGRAYTGELFF.

This rearrangement joins TRBV11-2 to TRBJ2-3; 11 bases are shared with TRBD2. J was trimmed by 4 bases and V by 5 bases; bases with no gene match: 5. The CDR3 is 15 amino acids. Germline CDR1 is SGHAT and CDR2 is FQNNGV. The CDR3 sequence is CASSILAGESDTQYF. CDR3 in DNA: TGTGCCAGCAGCATACTAGCGGGAGAGTCAGATACGCAGTATTTT.

This clonotype occurred many times. The chain couples TRBV12-3 or TRBV12-4 to TRBJ1-6; the match to TRBD1 covers 7 bases. This CDR3 has 14 residues. V shed 3 bases, J shed 10 bases, and the junction held 6 bases outside the gene matches. The CDR3 DNA is TGTGCCAGCAGTTTCAGACAGGGTCAATCACCCCTCCACTTT. It is translated as CASSFRQGQSPLHF.

This clonotype was recorded only once. The chain carries TRBV27 and TRBJ1-5; the D is unclear. The CDR3 contains 14 residues. V was clipped by 2 bases and J by 4 bases, with 9 bases between them. Germline assignment: CDR1 MNHEY and CDR2 SMNVEV (reference sequence). In DNA form, the CDR3 reads TGTGCCAGCAGTTTAGGCGCACCAAATCAGCCCCAGCATTTT. As protein: CASSLGAPNQPQHF.

This clonotype was counted at least ten times. The chain carries TRBV5-1 and TRBJ2-7, with 10 nucleotides matching TRBD2. Unmatched junction bases numbered 10, after V lost 3 bases and J lost 4 bases. CDR1 is SGHRS and CDR2 is YFSETQ in the germline V gene. This CDR3 region has 16 residues. Written as DNA, the CDR3 is TGCGCCAGCAGCTCCAACCTGCTAGCGGGAGATTACGAGCAGTACTTC. It is translated as CASSSNLLAGDYEQYF.

Regarding this clonotype: A much larger clone differs from this one at a single base, so this may be a read error. CDR3 loop: CASSTRQAGYAF. The CDR3 DNA reads as TGTGCCAGTAGTACCCGGCAGGCGGGCTACGCCTTC. The chain carries TRBV19 and TRBJ1-2; D uncertain. The length of the CDR3 is 12 residues. Per the germline V gene, CDR1 is LNHDA and CDR2 is SQIVND (reference sequence).

V gene TRBV6-1 combines with J gene TRBJ2-6, with D perhaps matching TRBD1 or TRBD2 (6 bases each). Germline V gene lookup returns CDR1 MNHNS and CDR2 SASEGT. The CDR3 covers 18 residues. Trimming left V 5 bases short and J 3 bases short, with 20 bases between. The CDR3 region is CASSPLGGGGGGANVLTF. CDR3 DNA sequence: TGTGCCAGCAGTCCGCTCGGAGGGGGTGGAGGTGGGGCCAACGTCCTGACTTTC.

At least ten counts were recorded for this clonotype. The rearrangement uses TRBV18 and TRBJ2-5; D remains unclear. Germline CDR1 is KGHSH and CDR2 is LQKENI. The ends were cut back, 3 bases at V and 5 bases at J, with 10 bases in the middle. The length of the CDR3 is 13 residues. The CDR3 DNA reads as TGTGCCAGCTCACCGACACCCGTGGAGACCCAGTACTTC. It translates to CASSPTPVETQYF.

This clonotype was found many times. The J gene is TRBJ2-3, the V gene TRBV5-1, with 11 bases lining up with TRBD2. Germline assignment: CDR1 SGHRS and CDR2 YFSETQ. The CDR3 contains 15 residues. Unmatched junction bases numbered 7, after V lost 4 bases and J lost 6 bases. The CDR3 nucleotides read TGCGCCAGCAGCCCCGGGACTAGCGGACCGGATACGCAGTATTTT. Amino acid sequence: CASSPGTSGPDTQYF.

This clonotype was detected only a few times. The V and J genes are TRBV12-3 or TRBV12-4 and TRBJ2-5, with TRBD2 identical over 9 bases. The V gene end was trimmed by 6 bases and the J gene end by 1 base; junction bases not matched to a gene: 6. This CDR3 has 15 amino acids. The CDR3 spells CASSDPTSGQETQYF. CDR3 nucleotide sequence: TGTGCCAGCAGCGATCCGACTAGCGGCCAAGAGACCCAGTACTTC.

A few counts support this clonotype. The V and J genes are TRBV19 and TRBJ1-2; a weak D match, TRBD1 (6 bases). The germline V gene has CDR1 LNHDA and CDR2 SQIVND (reference sequence). V lost 1 base, J lost 2 bases, and 11 bases lay in between. The CDR3 covers 15 residues. CDR3 coding DNA: TGTGCCAGTAGTATAGGGGGACAACCGAACTATGGCTACACCTTC. Translated: CASSIGGQPNYGYTF.

The chain carries TRBV5-1 and TRBJ1-2, with 7 bases identical to TRBD1. The CDR3 length is 14 residues. Trimming at V came to 4 bases and at J to 3 bases, leaving 6 bases not matched to a gene. The germline V gene has CDR1 SGHRS and CDR2 YFSETQ. CDR3 nucleotide sequence: TGCGCCAGCAGCCCCGGACAGGCTGACTATGGCTACACCTTC. It yields the protein CASSPGQADYGYTF.

V is TRBV19 and J is TRBJ2-2; 14 bases line up with TRBD2. V gave up 8 bases and J gave up 7 bases; unmatched junction bases: 18. The CDR3 contains 19 residues. From germline, CDR1 is LNHDA and CDR2 SQIVND (reference sequence). CDR3 nucleotides: TGTGCCAGTTCCTCCCCCGGGACTAGCGGGAGATATCGAGGCGGGGAGCTGTTTTTT. It translates to CASSSPGTSGRYRGGELFF.

This clonotype was seen repeatedly, ten times or more. The chain links TRBV5-1 to TRBJ2-7; D ambiguous. CDR3 size: 13 residues. Germline V gene data show CDR1 as SGHRS and CDR2 as YFSETQ. Trimming removed 0 bases at V and 2 bases at J, with 6 bases between. CDR3 residues: CASSLDTPYEQYF. The CDR3 DNA reads TGCGCCAGCAGCTTGGACACTCCCTACGAGCAGTACTTC.

V gene TRBV24-1 combines with J gene TRBJ1-1; D gene unclear. Germline lookup yields CDR1 KGHDR and CDR2 SFDVKD. CDR3 length equals 13 residues. V lost 4 bases, J lost 4 bases, and 9 bases lay in between. This chain's CDR3 is CATSDLGSTEAFF. CDR3 DNA sequence: TGTGCCACCAGTGACTTGGGGAGCACTGAAGCTTTCTTT.

This clonotype was recorded a few times. The V and J genes are TRBV6-1 and TRBJ2-1; D is unclear. Germline-derived CDR1 and CDR2 are MNHNS and SASEGT. The V and J ends lost 3 bases and 9 bases respectively, with 3 bases between them. CDR3 length: 10 residues. CDR3 in amino acids: CASSDSEQFF. In nucleotides, the CDR3 is TGTGCCAGCAGTGATAGTGAGCAGTTCTTC.

This clonotype has only a few counts. In nucleotides, the CDR3 is TGCGCCAGCAGCATGGTCCCCGGAGGAGCCTACAATGAGCAGTTCTTC. This sequence encodes CASSMVPGGAYNEQFF. J is TRBJ2-1 and V is TRBV5-1, with a weak D call TRBD2 (5 bases). Germline V gene data show CDR1 as SGHRS and CDR2 as YFSETQ. CDR3 length equals 16 residues. The ends were cut back, 4 bases at V and 2 bases at J, with 16 bases in the middle.

The sample holds many counts of this clonotype. The chain uses TRBV5-1 and TRBJ2-3; 11 bases match TRBD2. This CDR3 spans 16 amino acids. V lost 4 bases, J lost 3 bases, and 7 bases stayed unmatched. Germline V gene data show CDR1 as SGHRS and CDR2 as YFSETQ. The CDR3: CASSPTTSGITDTQYF. The CDR3 nucleotides are TGCGCCAGCAGCCCGACGACTAGCGGGATAACAGATACGCAGTATTTT.

This chain uses TRBV6-2 or TRBV6-3 with TRBJ1-5; TRBD1 is a possible D gene (5 bases). Germline CDR1 is MNHEY and CDR2 is SVGEGT. V lost 8 bases and J lost 1, with 21 bases in between. The CDR3 length is 17 residues. The CDR3 DNA follows: TGTGCCAGCTGCCGGGACTGGCCCCAGGGAAGCAATCAGCCCCAGCATTTT. Protein: CASCRDWPQGSNQPQHF.

The chain recombines TRBV6-2 or TRBV6-3 with TRBJ2-2; a possible D gene is TRBD1 (5 bases). CDR1 and CDR2 from the germline V gene are MNHEY and SVGEGT. Between the trimmed V and J ends, which lost 7 bases and 4 bases, there was a span of 10 bases. The CDR3 runs to 13 residues. The CDR3: CASTGASTGELFF. The CDR3 DNA reads TGTGCCAGCACTGGGGCGAGCACCGGGGAGCTGTTTTTT.

This clonotype was observed many times. The chain has TRBV3-1 and TRBJ1-5; TRBD1 matches 10 bases. With V trimmed by 4 bases and J by 3 bases, 6 bases remained unmatched. Germline assignment: CDR1 LGHDT and CDR2 YNNKEL (reference sequence). This CDR3 is built from 16 residues. CDR3 sequence (DNA): TGTGCCAGCAGCCTGGGGACAGGGGTTAACAATCAGCCCCAGCATTTT. Residues: CASSLGTGVNNQPQHF.